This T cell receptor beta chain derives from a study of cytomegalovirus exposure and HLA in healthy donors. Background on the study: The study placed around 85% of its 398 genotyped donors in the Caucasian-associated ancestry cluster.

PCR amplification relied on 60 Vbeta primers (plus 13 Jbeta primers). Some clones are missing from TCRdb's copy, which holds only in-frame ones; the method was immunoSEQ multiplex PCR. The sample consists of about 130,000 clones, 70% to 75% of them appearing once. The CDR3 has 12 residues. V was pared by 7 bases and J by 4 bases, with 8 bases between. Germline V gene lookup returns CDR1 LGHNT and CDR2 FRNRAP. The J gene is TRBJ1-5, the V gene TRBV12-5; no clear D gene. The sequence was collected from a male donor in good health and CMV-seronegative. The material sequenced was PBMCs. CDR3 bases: TGTGCTAGTGCCCCGGAGAATCAGCCCCAGCATTTT. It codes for CASAPENQPQHF.